A single sample gave rise to the 2 T cell receptor beta chains below, sequenced in a study of control samples from healthy donors and cancer patients (TCRdb year 2020). The method was the immunoSEQ multiplex PCR assay. TCRdb took this table from immuneACCESS and kept in-frame rearrangements with V and J called. Such tables lack part of the clones; where checked against another copy, unresolved V genes explain under half of the gap, and the rest is unexplained. This sample gives a few hundred thousand clones in total; 75% to 95% of them show up just once. The ten largest clones add up to around 6.8% of the sample. Material for sequencing was PBMCs. The source of these receptors is a man aged 35 to 55 with head and neck cancer.

This chain uses TRBV27 with TRBJ2-5; 10 bases agree with TRBD2. Germline loops: CDR1 MNHEY, CDR2 SMNVEV (reference sequence). CDR3 length equals 15 residues. After removal of 6 bases from V and 5 bases from J, the junction contained 9 bases not matched to a gene. In DNA, the CDR3 is TGTGCCAGCAGGATAGCGGGGGGAGGCTTGGAGACCCAGTACTTC. Translated, it gives CASRIAGGGLETQYF.

This clone was detected a few times. The chain employs TRBV28 and TRBJ2-7, with TRBD1 identical over 7 bases. This CDR3 contains 16 residues. Looked up from germline, CDR1 is MDHEN and CDR2 is SYDVKM. V lost 6 bases to trimming and J lost 5 bases; unmatched junction nucleotides: 16. The CDR3 coding sequence is TGTGCCAGCAGAGCCTTGGGTAGGGGGCTAGTCGACGAGCAGTACTTC. Translating it yields CASRALGRGLVDEQYF.